The 4 T cell receptor beta chains below were found in one sample sequenced in a study of CD8+CD57+ T cells in acquired aplastic anemia. CD8+CD57+ cell expansion had been shown by flow cytometry in patients chosen for sequencing. The study profiled TCR beta VDJ and CDR3 using genomic DNA as template. TCRdb re-derived calls from the reads in MiXCR, one entry per CDR3 protein. The data show some 200,000 distinct CDR3 sequences, 48% seen once. The sequencing sample was made of sorted CD4+, CD8+, or CD8+CD57+ T cells (not recorded which) from PBMCs. These receptors all stem from a human donor with aplastic anemia.

This clonotype occurred a few times. In DNA form, the CDR3 reads TGTGCCAGCTCACCTCTTACAGTTATGAACACTGAAGCTTTCTTT. This encodes CASSPLTVMNTEAFF. V and J are TRBV18 and TRBJ1-1; D gene uncertain. Germline values: CDR1 KGHSH, CDR2 LQKENI. This CDR3 spans 15 amino acids. The ends were cut back, 3 bases at V and 0 bases at J, with 11 bases in the middle.

This chain uses TRBV10-3 with TRBJ1-1, with D perhaps TRBD1 (5 bases). The CDR3 covers 17 residues. Trimming removed 2 bases from V and 0 bases from J, with 16 bases in between. Germline V CDR1 and CDR2: ENHRY, SYGVKD. CDR3 DNA: TGTGCCATCAGTGAGGGACAAGCCATAACGATGAACACTGAAGCTTTCTTT. It specifies CAISEGQAITMNTEAFF.

Details on this clonotype: One base away lies a much larger clone, so this may be a sequencing read error. The rearrangement joins TRBV11-2 to TRBJ2-1, with TRBD2 matching 10 bases. The CDR3 has 15 amino acids. The germline V gene has CDR1 SGHAT and CDR2 FQNNGV. The CDR3 loop is CACSLEIAGGSEQFF. CDR3 DNA: TGTGCCTGCAGCTTAGAGATAGCGGGGGGCAGTGAGCAGTTCTTC. The full variable domain, in which reference TRBV11-2 and TRBJ2-1 provide the parts outside the CDR3, is EAGVAQSPRYKIIEKRQSVAFWCNPISGHATLYWYQQILGQGPKLLIQFQNNGVVDDSQLPKDRFSAERLKGVDSTLKIQPAKLEDSAVYLCACSLEIAGGSEQFFGPGTRLTVL.

This clonotype was found a few times. The J gene is TRBJ1-2, the V gene TRBV27; D perhaps matches TRBD1 (6 bases). Germline CDR1 is MNHEY and CDR2 is SMNVEV (reference sequence). This CDR3 contains 13 residues. Trimming stripped 8 bases from V and 5 bases from J, with 15 bases between. Written as DNA, the CDR3 is TGTGCCAGCTCAGACAGGCCCAGTTATGGCTACACCTTC. Amino acid sequence: CASSDRPSYGYTF.